What follows are 3 T cell receptor beta chains derived from one specimen sequenced in a study of regulatory T cells in long-lasting Graves disease. Regarding time point: newly diagnosed GD, antithyroid drugs for less than 3 months. From PBMCs, RNA was extracted and then used to make the TCR library. Libraries of TCR beta came from iRepertoire HTBI primers plus Arm-PCR of CDR3 regions. One entry per CDR3 protein, called by TCRdb with MiXCR from the multiplex PCR reads. The table includes some 560,000 distinct CDR3 sequences, around 15% detected once. These data also featured in a second study, about T cells in Graves' hyperthyroidism and ophthalmopathy.

Source: peripheral blood mononuclear cells (PBMCs), taken at new diagnosis, from a patient treated with antithyroid drugs. Receptors were obtained from a woman aged 40 to 65 with Graves disease.

The sample holds a few counts of this clonotype. The gene calls are TRBV3-1 and TRBJ2-1; D ambiguous. V gave up 4 bases and J gave up 2 bases, with 9 bases separating them. This CDR3 spans 14 amino acids. Germline lookup yields CDR1 LGHDT and CDR2 YNNKEL (reference sequence). The CDR3 DNA follows: TGTGCCAGCAGCCTCGTGAATGCCTACAATGAGCAGTTCTTC. Protein product: CASSLVNAYNEQFF.

This clonotype was seen ten or more times. The rearrangement joins TRBV3-1 to TRBJ2-3; D possibly uses TRBD1 or TRBD2 (6 bases each). Germline V lookup: CDR1 LGHDT, CDR2 YNNKEL (reference sequence). Trimming shortened V by 1 base and J by 4 bases, and 15 bases separated the two germline ends. The CDR3 runs to 16 residues. DNA of the CDR3: TGTGCCAGCAGCCAAGTTCCGGGGGCGGTATCAGATACGCAGTATTTT. Amino acid sequence: CASSQVPGAVSDTQYF.

This clonotype was seen at least ten times. The chain combines TRBV10-3 with TRBJ2-7; possibly TRBD1 or TRBD2 for D (5 bases each). The CDR3 sequence is 13 residues long. Trimming removed 1 base from V and 7 bases from J, with 11 bases in between. In germline, CDR1 is ENHRY, CDR2 SYGVKD. The CDR3 DNA reads as TGTGCCATCAGTGAGTTGGGGGTGGGGGAGCAGTACTTC. Amino acid sequence: CAISELGVGEQYF.